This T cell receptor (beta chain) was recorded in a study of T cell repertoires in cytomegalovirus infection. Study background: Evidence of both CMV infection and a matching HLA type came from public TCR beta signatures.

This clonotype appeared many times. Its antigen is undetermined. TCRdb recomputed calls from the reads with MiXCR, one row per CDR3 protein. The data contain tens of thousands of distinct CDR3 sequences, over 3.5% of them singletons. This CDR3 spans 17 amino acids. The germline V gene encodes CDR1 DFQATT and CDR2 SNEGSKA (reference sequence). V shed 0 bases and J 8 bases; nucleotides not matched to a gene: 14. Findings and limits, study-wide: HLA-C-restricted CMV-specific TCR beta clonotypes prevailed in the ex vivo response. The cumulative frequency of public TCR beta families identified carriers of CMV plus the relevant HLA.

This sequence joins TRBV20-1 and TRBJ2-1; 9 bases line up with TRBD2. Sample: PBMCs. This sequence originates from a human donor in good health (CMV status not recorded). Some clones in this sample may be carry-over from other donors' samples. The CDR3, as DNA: TGCAGTGCTAGAGATCCTTTTGGCGGGAGGGATATGGATGAGCAGTTCTTC. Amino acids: CSARDPFGGRDMDEQFF.